This entry describes one TCR beta chain. Patients from Seattle were sampled longitudinally, starting during active infection. This CDR3 comprises 14 residues. Germline V gives CDR1 MNHEY, CDR2 SVGEGT. V shed 0 bases and J shed 10 bases, with 13 bases lying between them. The sample belongs to a study of blood T cell repertoires in COVID-19. Study context: PBMCs, B-cell-depleted T cells, or T cells provided the cDNA or gDNA that made up the material.

Per the authors' pipeline: Nucleated cell counts were estimated from reference gene primer amplification. Generated by immunoSEQ multiplex PCR, the TCRdb table keeps only in-frame clones and is missing some. That table gives V, J and clone size, and the DNA gave D and trimming. This sample has approximately 390,000 clones, with more than 75% found just once. Sequencing input: peripheral blood. This sequence was found in a woman between 55 and 75 years old with COVID-19, enrolled during active disease. V and J are TRBV6-2 or TRBV6-3 and TRBJ2-1; a weak D match, TRBD2 (5 bases). This CDR3 is CASSYSRGLGEQFF. Written as DNA, the CDR3 is TGTGCCAGCAGTTACTCACGCGGGCTCGGGGAGCAGTTCTTC.